The 5 T cell receptor beta chains presented below share a single source sample, sequenced in a study of graft-versus-host responses after intestinal transplantation. Antigen specificity for these receptors is unknown. Clones were sequenced by immunoSEQ multiplex PCR, and TCRdb holds only the in-frame ones, with some missing. The profile shows about 85,000 clones, around 83% of them singletons. The sample consisted of unstimulated CD4+ T cells sorted from spleen or lymph node cells, taken before intestinal transplant. These receptors all come from a human donor who received an intestinal transplant.

This chain connects TRBV5-1 to TRBJ2-7, with 10 positions matching TRBD2. CDR3 size: 16 residues. The J segment lost 5 bases and the V segment lost 0 bases, leaving 8 bases of the junction unmatched. Germline CDR1 SGHRS, CDR2 YFSETQ. CDR3 residues: CASSLAILAGINEQYF. The CDR3 bases are TGCGCCAGCAGCTTGGCTATACTAGCGGGAATCAACGAGCAGTACTTC.

This CDR3 reads CASSEPKGLTEAFF. CDR3 nucleotide sequence: TGTGCCAGCAGTGAACCTAAGGGGCTCACTGAAGCTTTCTTT. The rearrangement uses TRBV6-4 and TRBJ1-1, with D possibly being TRBD1 (5 bases). V was cut by 3 bases and J by 4 bases, with 12 bases left in between. Germline V gene sequence: CDR1 MRHNA, CDR2 SNTAGT. CDR3 length: 14 amino acids.

This chain uses TRBV28 with TRBJ2-7, with TRBD2 identical over 8 bases. Germline V gene sequence: CDR1 MDHEN, CDR2 SYDVKM. V lost 6 bases and J lost 6; bases outside the gene matches: 7. The length of the CDR3 is 13 residues. The DNA of the CDR3 is TGTGCCAGCAGATCGGGGGGGTTCAGCGAGCAGTACTTC. This encodes CASRSGGFSEQYF. The full variable domain, with the rest looked up from reference TRBV28 and TRBJ2-7, is DVKVTQSSRYLVKRTGEKVFLECVQDMDHENMFWYRQDPGLGLRLIYFSYDVKMKEKGDIPEGYSVSREKKERFSLILESASTNQTSMYLCASRSGGFSEQYFGPGTRLTVT.

V is TRBV6-6 and J is TRBJ1-1, with D tentatively TRBD1 (5 bases). V was clipped by 8 bases and J by 0 bases, with 13 bases between them. This CDR3 has 14 residues. Germline V CDR1 and CDR2: MNHNY, SVGAGI (reference sequence). The chain's CDR3 is CASAAGLMNTEAFF. The CDR3 nucleotides are TGTGCCAGCGCGGCAGGGCTCATGAACACTGAAGCTTTCTTT.

CDR3 amino acids: CASSLARGSSGNTIYF. The CDR3 region has the DNA TGTGCCAGCAGCCTTGCCAGGGGAAGCTCTGGAAACACCATATATTTT. The chain has TRBV7-9 and TRBJ1-3; TRBD1 is a possible D gene (6 bases). This CDR3 contains 16 residues. CDR1 is SEHNR, CDR2 FQNEAQ, per germline (reference sequence). V lost 5 bases to trimming and J lost 0 bases, with 14 bases between them.